Below, 12 T cell receptor beta chains from the same sample are listed, as sequenced in a study of blood T cell repertoires in COVID-19. The data were produced by immunoSEQ multiplex PCR, yet TCRdb's version contains in-frame clones alone and is incomplete. This sample carries about 200,000 clones, around 85% of them seen once, and the ten largest clones take 0.65% to 0.95%. The sequenced sample consisted of peripheral blood. The source is a woman in her 70s with acute or convalescent COVID-19.

The chain couples TRBV11-3 to TRBJ2-5, with TRBD1 matching 9 bases. The CDR3 runs to 14 residues. The J segment lost 7 bases and the V segment lost 5 bases, leaving 8 bases of the junction unmatched. Germline values: CDR1 SGHNT, CDR2 YENEEA. CDR3: CASSVQTGGGTQYF. The CDR3 nucleotides read TGTGCCAGCAGCGTTCAGACAGGGGGTGGGACCCAGTACTTC.

V usage is TRBV10-3 and J usage is TRBJ2-7; possible D gene TRBD1, 6 bases. This CDR3 is 15 amino acids long. From germline, CDR1 is ENHRY and CDR2 SYGVKD. Trimming removed 6 bases at V and 2 bases at J, with 17 bases between. DNA for the CDR3: TGTGCCATCAGACCCGACGGGACACCAACCTACGAGCAGTACTTC. This gives the protein CAIRPDGTPTYEQYF.

The chain uses TRBV2 and TRBJ1-2, with D perhaps matching TRBD1 (6 bases). Germline CDR1 is SNHLY and CDR2 is FYNNEI. The CDR3 spans 16 residues. Deletions cut 8 bases from V and 6 bases from J, with 25 bases between. The CDR3 DNA reads TGTGCCAGCGCTCTGGAAGGGACATCCATGTCTCATGGCTACACCTTC. Translated: CASALEGTSMSHGYTF.

The chain joins TRBV15 to TRBJ2-2; possible D gene TRBD1, 6 bases. V was cut by 3 bases and J by 2 bases, with 13 bases left in between. The germline CDR1 and CDR2 sequences are LNHNV and YYDKDF (reference sequence). This CDR3 has 16 amino acids. The CDR3 coding sequence is TGTGCCACCAGCAGGTTCCCCGGGACAAACACCGGGGAGCTGTTTTTT. It translates to CATSRFPGTNTGELFF.

Of note for this clone: One end of the junction fails to match germline, which may point to a read error. The V and J genes are TRBV12-3 or TRBV12-4 and TRBJ2-1, with TRBD2 identical over 9 bases. The CDR3 is 13 residues long. The CDR3, as DNA: TGTGCCAGCAGTTTCAGTAGCGGGAGAGGGCAGATCTTC. Translated, it gives CASSFSSGRGQIF.

This clone appeared once. J is TRBJ2-7 and V is TRBV7-2; TRBD2 matches 8 bases. The CDR3 contains 18 residues. V gave up 1 base and J gave up 0 bases; unmatched junction bases: 11. CDR1 and CDR2 from the germline V gene are SGHTA and FQGNSA. The CDR3 DNA is TGTGCCAGCAGCTTAGGGTTCGGCGCGGGAGGCCCCTCCTACGAGCAGTACTTC. It codes for CASSLGFGAGGPSYEQYF.

The chain combines TRBV3-1 (or the pseudogene TRBV3-2) with TRBJ2-1, with unresolved D. Germline V gene sequence: CDR1 LGHDT, CDR2 YNNKEL (reference sequence). This CDR3 region has 16 residues. V lost 0 bases to trimming and J lost 2 bases, with 11 bases between them. The CDR3 DNA follows: TGTGCCAGCAGCCAAGAAAACAGAAACCCCTACAATGAGCAGTTCTTC. It yields the protein CASSQENRNPYNEQFF.

V and J are TRBV6-4 and TRBJ1-1; TRBD1 might be the D (6 bases). There are 13 residues in the CDR3. The V end lost 5 bases, the J end lost 2 bases, and 9 bases lay between the germline ends. Germline V gene data show CDR1 as MRHNA and CDR2 as SNTAGT. CDR3 protein: CASSRTANTEAFF. The CDR3 region has the DNA TGTGCCAGCAGTCGGACAGCTAACACTGAAGCTTTCTTT.

The chain employs TRBV18 and TRBJ2-3; 7 nucleotides align to TRBD2. This CDR3 region has 15 residues. Unmatched junction bases numbered 5, after V lost 5 bases and J lost 0 bases. Per the germline V gene, CDR1 is KGHSH and CDR2 is LQKENI. The CDR3 loop is CASSESGASTDTQYF. The CDR3 coding sequence is TGTGCCAGCTCAGAAAGCGGGGCTAGCACAGATACGCAGTATTTT.

The chain joins TRBV14 to TRBJ1-1; 8 nucleotides agree with TRBD1. Trimming removed 4 bases from V and 4 bases from J; junction bases left unmatched: 5. Germline V gene data show CDR1 as SGHDN and CDR2 as FVKESK. This CDR3 spans 14 amino acids. The CDR3 sequence: CASSLLTGGTEAFF. The CDR3 DNA reads as TGTGCCAGCAGCCTACTTACAGGGGGCACTGAAGCTTTCTTT.

In this sample, this clone turned up a few times. The chain uses TRBV15 and TRBJ2-5, with a weak D call TRBD1 (5 bases). The V gene's germline CDR1 is LNHNV and CDR2 YYDKDF (reference sequence). This CDR3 region has 15 residues. V was cut by 0 bases and J by 5 bases, with 13 bases left in between. The CDR3 region is CATSRDYGAGETQYF. CDR3 coding DNA: TGTGCCACCAGCAGAGATTATGGGGCAGGGGAGACCCAGTACTTC.

This chain links TRBV9 with TRBJ2-7; the match to TRBD2 covers 11 bases. CDR1 and CDR2 (germline): SGDLS, YYNGEE. This CDR3 has 14 amino acids. J lost 6 bases, V lost 0 bases, and 2 bases had no gene match. CDR3 in amino acids: CASSVGLAGGEQYF. CDR3 sequence (DNA): TGTGCCAGCAGCGTAGGTCTAGCGGGAGGCGAGCAGTACTTC.